The sample holds many counts of the clone carrying this T cell receptor (beta chain). Its antigen is still unknown. The sample comes from a study of T-cell reconstitution after alpha-beta-depleted transplantation in children. Study-level points and caveats: Reported findings indicate that, about two months after transplant, alpha-beta T cells came from several hundred expanded clones, which were derived from non-depleted graft cells. Among T cells one year after transplant, newly produced cells accounted for most counts and diversity. Some patients' high day-60 TCRbeta diversity was traced to surviving recipient T cells and thymic progenitors.

The V gene's germline CDR1 is ENHRY and CDR2 SYGVKD. The CDR3 spans 14 residues. V lost 2 bases and J lost 4, with 9 bases in between. Molecular barcoding with unique molecular identifiers was used for the TCRbeta library. One entry per CDR3 protein, called by TCRdb with MiXCR from the PCR reads. The repertoire holds 600,000 to 800,000 distinct CDR3 sequences, around 14% seen once, with 0.79% in the top ten. This sequence was found in a girl under 10 years old with congenital amegakaryocytic thrombocytopenia, due to receive a stem cell transplant. The specimen comprised PBMCs, sampled before TCRalphabeta/CD19-depleted stem cell transplant. This sequence joins TRBV10-3 and TRBJ1-5; D is unclear. The CDR3 reads CAISEASLNQPQHF. CDR3 in DNA: TGTGCCATCAGTGAGGCCAGTCTTAATCAGCCCCAGCATTTT.